This T cell receptor beta chain was observed in a study of T cell repertoires in ileal Crohn's disease. Findings of the study overall: Every patient over 26.8% clonality showed endoscopic recurrence.

The ends lost 5 bases at V and 0 bases at J; junction bases unmatched: 12. Germline V gene sequence: CDR1 SGHRS, CDR2 YFSETQ. The CDR3 has 17 residues. The protocol was immunoSEQ multiplex PCR, while the TCRdb copy is restricted to in-frame clones and leaves out a portion. The sample contains over 6,000 clones, about three quarters of which appear only once. For this clone: Its target is not known.

J is TRBJ2-3 and V is TRBV5-1, with 7 nucleotides matching TRBD2. Sequences were obtained from ileal tissue. This TCR was recovered from an adult with Crohn's disease. The CDR3, as DNA: TGCGCCAGCAGGAGGGAAGGGACTACCGGAAGCACAGATACGCAGTATTTT. This sequence encodes CASRREGTTGSTDTQYF.